The 6 T cell receptor beta chains below were found in one sample sequenced in a study of T cells expressing NK-cell markers. For each CDR3 protein, TCRdb gives one entry from its re-call of the 5' RACE reads, without DNA. The sample yields around 280,000 distinct CDR3 sequences, of which the top ten take up under 0.5%. Sequencing was carried out using blood T cells: a sorted CD56 or NKG2C T cell subset, CD4+ or CD8+ T cells, or bulk PBMC T cells (not recorded which). Every receptor here comes from a man aged 18 to 29 in good health.

This rearrangement joins TRBV5-4 to TRBJ2-5; TCRdb's assignment of TRBD1 cannot be checked, as there is no DNA. The germline V gene has CDR1 SGHNT and CDR2 YYREEE (reference sequence). This CDR3 has 15 amino acids. The CDR3 spells CASSLVIGGGETQYF. The full variable domain, with the rest looked up from reference TRBV5-4 and TRBJ2-5, is ETGVTQSPTHLIKTRGQQVTLRCSSQSGHNTVSWYQQALGQGPQFIFQYYREEENGRGNFPPRFSGLQFPNYSSELNVNALELDDSALYLCASSLVIGGGETQYFGPGTRLLVL.

This chain joins TRBV18 and TRBJ2-1. CDR3 size: 13 residues. Germline CDR1 and CDR2: KGHSH and LQKENI. This CDR3 reads CASSPPSLNEQFF.

The V call is TRBV7-2, the J call TRBJ2-7; TCRdb selects TRBD1, and the lack of DNA leaves this call unchecked. The germline CDR1 and CDR2 sequences are SGHTA and FQGNSA. This CDR3 has 16 residues. CDR3 protein: CASSLHIRDPAYEQYF.

J is TRBJ1-5 and V is TRBV5-3; no DNA is available, so the TRBD1 call from TCRdb remains unchecked. TRBV5-3 is reported as an ORF; its role is uncertain. The CDR3 has 15 residues. The chain's CDR3 is CATKARRTDNQPQHF.

This chain links TRBV6-1 with TRBJ1-1. The CDR3 is 14 residues long. Germline-derived CDR1 and CDR2 are MNHNS and SASEGT. The CDR3 reads CASRAFIGDTEAFF.

This chain uses TRBV7-2 with TRBJ2-1; TCRdb's D call, TRBD1, is unchecked because there is no DNA. The germline V gene encodes CDR1 SGHTA and CDR2 FQGNSA. This CDR3 contains 14 residues. The CDR3 region is CASSSIQGHNEQFF. Full variable domain (missing parts from reference TRBV7-2 and TRBJ2-1): GAGVSQSPSNKVTEKGKDVELRCDPISGHTALYWYRQSLGQGLEFLIYFQGNSAPDKSGLPSDRFSAERTGGSVSTLTIQRTQQEDSAVYLCASSSIQGHNEQFFGPGTRLTVL.